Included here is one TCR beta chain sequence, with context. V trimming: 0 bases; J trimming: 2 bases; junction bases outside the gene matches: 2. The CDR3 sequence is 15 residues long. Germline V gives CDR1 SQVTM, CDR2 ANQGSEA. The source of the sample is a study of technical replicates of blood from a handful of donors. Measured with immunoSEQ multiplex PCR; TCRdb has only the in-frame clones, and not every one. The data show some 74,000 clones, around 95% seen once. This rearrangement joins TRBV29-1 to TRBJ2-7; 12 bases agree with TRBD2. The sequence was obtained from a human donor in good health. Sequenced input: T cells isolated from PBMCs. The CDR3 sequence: CSVEDRTSGTYEQYF. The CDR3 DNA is TGCAGCGTTGAAGATCGGACTAGCGGGACCTACGAGCAGTACTTC.